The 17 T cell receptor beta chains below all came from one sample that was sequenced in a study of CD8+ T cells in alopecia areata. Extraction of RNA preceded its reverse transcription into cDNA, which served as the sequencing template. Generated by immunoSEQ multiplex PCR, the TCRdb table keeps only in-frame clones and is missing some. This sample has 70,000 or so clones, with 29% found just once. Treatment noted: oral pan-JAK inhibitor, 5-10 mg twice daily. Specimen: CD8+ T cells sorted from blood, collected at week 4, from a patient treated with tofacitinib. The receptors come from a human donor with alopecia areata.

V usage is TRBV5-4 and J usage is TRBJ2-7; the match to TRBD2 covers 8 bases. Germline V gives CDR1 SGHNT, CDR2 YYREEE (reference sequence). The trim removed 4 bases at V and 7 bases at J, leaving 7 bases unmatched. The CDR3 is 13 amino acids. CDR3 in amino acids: CASSGAGEGEQYF. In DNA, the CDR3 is TGTGCCAGCAGCGGAGCGGGAGAAGGGGAGCAGTACTTC.

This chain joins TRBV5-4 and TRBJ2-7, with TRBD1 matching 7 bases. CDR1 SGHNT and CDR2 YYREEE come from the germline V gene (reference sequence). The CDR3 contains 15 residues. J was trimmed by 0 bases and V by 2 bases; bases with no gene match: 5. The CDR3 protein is CASSFQWDSSYEQYF. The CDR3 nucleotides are TGTGCCAGCAGCTTCCAGTGGGACAGCTCCTACGAGCAGTACTTC.

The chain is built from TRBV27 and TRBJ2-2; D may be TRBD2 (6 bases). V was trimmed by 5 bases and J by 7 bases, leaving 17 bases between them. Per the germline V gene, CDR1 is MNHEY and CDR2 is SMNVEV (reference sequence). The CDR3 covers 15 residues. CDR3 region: CASSPQTEGSGELFF. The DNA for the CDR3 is TGTGCCAGCAGTCCCCAGACGGAGGGGAGCGGGGAGCTGTTTTTT.

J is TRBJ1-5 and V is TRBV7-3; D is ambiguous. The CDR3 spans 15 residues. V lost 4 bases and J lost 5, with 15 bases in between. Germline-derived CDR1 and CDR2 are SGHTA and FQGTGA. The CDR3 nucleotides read TGTGCCAGCAGCTCGTATAACGGTTGGGATCAGCCCCAGCATTTT. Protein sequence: CASSSYNGWDQPQHF.

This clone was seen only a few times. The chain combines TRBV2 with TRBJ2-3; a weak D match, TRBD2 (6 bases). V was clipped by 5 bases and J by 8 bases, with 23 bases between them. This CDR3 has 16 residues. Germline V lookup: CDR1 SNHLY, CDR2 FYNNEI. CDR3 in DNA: TGTGCCAGCAGTAGATGGGTTGGCGGGACCTCCGCTACGCAGTATTTT. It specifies CASSRWVGGTSATQYF.

CDR3 loop: CASSLPYEQYF. The DNA for the CDR3 is TGTGCCAGCAGCTTGCCGTACGAGCAGTACTTC. This sequence joins TRBV6-6 and TRBJ2-7; D remains unclear. Germline V CDR1 and CDR2: MNHNY, SVGAGI (reference sequence). This CDR3 contains 11 residues. Between the trimmed V and J ends, which lost 6 bases and 4 bases, there was a span of 7 bases.

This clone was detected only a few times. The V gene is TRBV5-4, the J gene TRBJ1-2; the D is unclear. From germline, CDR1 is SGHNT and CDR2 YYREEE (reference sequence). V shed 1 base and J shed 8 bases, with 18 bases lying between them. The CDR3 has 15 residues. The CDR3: CASSLRTRALEGYTF. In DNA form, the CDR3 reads TGTGCCAGCAGCTTGCGTACGAGGGCGTTGGAAGGCTACACCTTC.

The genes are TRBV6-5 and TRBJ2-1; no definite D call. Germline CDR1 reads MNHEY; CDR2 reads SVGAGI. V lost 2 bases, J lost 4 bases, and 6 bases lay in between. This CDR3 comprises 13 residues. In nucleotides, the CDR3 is TGTGCCAGCAGTTACGGGGTGTACAATGAGCAGTTCTTC. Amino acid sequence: CASSYGVYNEQFF.

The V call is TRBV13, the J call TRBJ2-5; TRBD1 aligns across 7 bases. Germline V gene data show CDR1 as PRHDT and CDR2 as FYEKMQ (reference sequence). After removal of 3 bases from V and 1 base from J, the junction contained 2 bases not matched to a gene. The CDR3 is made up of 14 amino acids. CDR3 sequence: CASSFRDSQETQYF. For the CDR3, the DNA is TGTGCCAGCAGCTTCCGGGACAGCCAAGAGACCCAGTACTTC.

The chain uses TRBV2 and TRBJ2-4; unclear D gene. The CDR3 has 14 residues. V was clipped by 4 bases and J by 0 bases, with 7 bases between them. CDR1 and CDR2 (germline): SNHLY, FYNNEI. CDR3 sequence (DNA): TGTGCCAGCAGTGTCAGCATAGCCAAAAACATTCAGTACTTC. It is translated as CASSVSIAKNIQYF.

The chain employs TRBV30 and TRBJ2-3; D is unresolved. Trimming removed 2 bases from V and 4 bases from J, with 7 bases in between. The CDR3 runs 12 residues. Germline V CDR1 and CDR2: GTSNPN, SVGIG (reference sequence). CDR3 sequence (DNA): TGTGCCTGGAGTCCCCCCTCAGATACGCAGTATTTT. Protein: CAWSPPSDTQYF.

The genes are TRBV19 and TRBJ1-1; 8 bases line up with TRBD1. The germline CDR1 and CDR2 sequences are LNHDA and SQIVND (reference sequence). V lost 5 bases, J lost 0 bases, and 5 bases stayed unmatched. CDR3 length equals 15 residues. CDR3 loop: CASSLTGAMNTEAFF. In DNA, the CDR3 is TGTGCCAGTAGTTTGACAGGGGCTATGAACACTGAAGCTTTCTTT.

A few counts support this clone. The chain's CDR3 is CASAGTEPPGELFF. DNA for the CDR3: TGTGCCTCGGCCGGGACCGAACCCCCCGGGGAGCTGTTTTTT. The chain combines TRBV30 with TRBJ2-2; D is possibly TRBD1 or TRBD2 (5 bases each). The CDR3 loop spans 14 amino acids. V lost 7 bases to trimming and J lost 6 bases, with 18 bases between them. Germline V gives CDR1 GTSNPN, CDR2 SVGIG (reference sequence).

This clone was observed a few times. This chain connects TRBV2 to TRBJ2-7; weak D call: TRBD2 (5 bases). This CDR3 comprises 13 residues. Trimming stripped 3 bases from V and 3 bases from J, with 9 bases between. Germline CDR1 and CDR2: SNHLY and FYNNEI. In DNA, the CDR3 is TGTGCCAGCAGTGATAGGGAGTACTACGAGCAGTACTTC. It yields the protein CASSDREYYEQYF.

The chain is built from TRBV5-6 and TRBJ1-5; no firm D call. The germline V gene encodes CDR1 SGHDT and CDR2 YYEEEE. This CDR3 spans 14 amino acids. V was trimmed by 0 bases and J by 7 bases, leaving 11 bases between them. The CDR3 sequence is CASSLAGGGQPQHF. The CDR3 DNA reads TGTGCCAGCAGCTTGGCGGGAGGAGGACAGCCCCAGCATTTT.

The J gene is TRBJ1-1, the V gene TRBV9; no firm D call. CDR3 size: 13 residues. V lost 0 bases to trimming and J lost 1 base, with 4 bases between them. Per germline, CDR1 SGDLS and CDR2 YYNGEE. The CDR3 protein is CASSVVQNTEAFF. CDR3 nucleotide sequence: TGTGCCAGCAGCGTAGTTCAGAACACTGAAGCTTTCTTT.

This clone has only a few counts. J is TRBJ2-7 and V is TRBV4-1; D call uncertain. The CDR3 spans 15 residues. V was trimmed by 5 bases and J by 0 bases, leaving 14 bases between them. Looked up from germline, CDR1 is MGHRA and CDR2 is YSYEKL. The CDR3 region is CASSVGYRSSYEQYF. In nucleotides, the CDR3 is TGCGCCAGCAGCGTCGGGTACCGAAGCTCCTACGAGCAGTACTTC.